This T cell receptor beta chain is from a study of cytomegalovirus exposure and HLA in healthy donors. Study in general: The study's early data release held tens of millions of unique TCRs from HLA-typed donors.

Use of 60 Vbeta and 13 Jbeta primers characterized the PCR. Assay: immunoSEQ multiplex PCR; the TCRdb copy retains only in-frame clones and omits some. The sample lists 180,000 or so clones, over 75% occurring once. Trimming took off 3 bases at V and 0 bases at J, with 13 bases between the two ends. This CDR3 spans 16 amino acids. The germline gives CDR1 SGHDN, CDR2 FVKESK. The sequence was obtained from a man aged 18 to 29 in good health and CMV-seropositive. The sequencing sample was made of PBMCs. This chain connects TRBV14 to TRBJ2-3, with D possibly being TRBD2 (6 bases). The CDR3 is CASSHLSGSSTDTQYF. CDR3 sequence (DNA): TGTGCCAGCAGCCATCTTAGCGGTTCTAGCACAGATACGCAGTATTTT.